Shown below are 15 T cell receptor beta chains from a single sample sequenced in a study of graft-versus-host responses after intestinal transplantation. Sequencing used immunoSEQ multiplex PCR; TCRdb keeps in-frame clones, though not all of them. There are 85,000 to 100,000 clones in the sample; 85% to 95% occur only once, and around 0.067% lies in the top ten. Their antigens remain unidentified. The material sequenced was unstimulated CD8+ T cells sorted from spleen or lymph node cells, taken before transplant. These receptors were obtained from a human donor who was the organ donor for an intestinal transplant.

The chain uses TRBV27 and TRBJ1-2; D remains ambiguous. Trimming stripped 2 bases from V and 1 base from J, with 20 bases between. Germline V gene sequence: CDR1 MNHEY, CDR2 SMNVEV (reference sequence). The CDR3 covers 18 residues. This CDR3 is CASSLTAGSPPHNYGYTF. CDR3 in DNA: TGTGCCAGCAGTTTAACGGCCGGGTCCCCACCACATAACTATGGCTACACCTTC.

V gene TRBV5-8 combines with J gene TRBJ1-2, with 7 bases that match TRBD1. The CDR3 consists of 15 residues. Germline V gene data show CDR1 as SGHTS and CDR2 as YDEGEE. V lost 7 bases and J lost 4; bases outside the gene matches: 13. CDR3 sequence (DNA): TGTGCCAGCGCCTCGTTGACAGGGACCCTCTATGGCTACACCTTC. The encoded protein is CASASLTGTLYGYTF.

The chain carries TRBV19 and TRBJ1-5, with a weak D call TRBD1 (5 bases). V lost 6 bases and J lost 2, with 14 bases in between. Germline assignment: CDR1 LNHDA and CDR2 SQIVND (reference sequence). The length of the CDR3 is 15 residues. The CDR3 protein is CASSWGPGGNQPQHF. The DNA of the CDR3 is TGTGCCAGTAGCTGGGGCCCGGGGGGCAATCAGCCCCAGCATTTT.

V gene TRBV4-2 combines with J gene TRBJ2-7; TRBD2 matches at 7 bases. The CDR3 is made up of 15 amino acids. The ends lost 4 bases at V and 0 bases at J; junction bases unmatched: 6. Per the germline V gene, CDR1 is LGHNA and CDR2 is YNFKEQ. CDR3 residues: CASSPGDYPSYEQYF. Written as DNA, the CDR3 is TGTGCCAGCAGCCCGGGGGACTACCCCTCCTACGAGCAGTACTTC.

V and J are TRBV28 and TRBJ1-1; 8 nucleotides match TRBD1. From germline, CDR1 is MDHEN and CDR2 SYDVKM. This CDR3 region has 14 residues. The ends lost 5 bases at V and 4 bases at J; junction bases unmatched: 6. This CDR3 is CASSPRTGTTEAFF. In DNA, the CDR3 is TGTGCCAGCAGTCCCCGGACAGGGACCACTGAAGCTTTCTTT. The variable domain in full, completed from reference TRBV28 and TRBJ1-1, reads DVKVTQSSRYLVKRTGEKVFLECVQDMDHENMFWYRQDPGLGLRLIYFSYDVKMKEKGDIPEGYSVSREKKERFSLILESASTNQTSMYLCASSPRTGTTEAFFGQGTRLTVV.

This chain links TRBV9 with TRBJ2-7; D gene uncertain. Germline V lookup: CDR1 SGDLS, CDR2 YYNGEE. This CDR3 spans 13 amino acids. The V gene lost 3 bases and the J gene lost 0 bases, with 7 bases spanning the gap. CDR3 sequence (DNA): TGTGCCAGCAGCGGACTCTACTCCTACGAGCAGTACTTC. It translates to CASSGLYSYEQYF.

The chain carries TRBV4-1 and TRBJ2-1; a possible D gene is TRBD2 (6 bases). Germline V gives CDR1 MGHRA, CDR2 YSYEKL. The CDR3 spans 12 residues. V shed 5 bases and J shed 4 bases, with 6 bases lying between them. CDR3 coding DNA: TGCGCCAGCAGCGGGGGGTACAATGAGCAGTTCTTC. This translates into CASSGGYNEQFF.

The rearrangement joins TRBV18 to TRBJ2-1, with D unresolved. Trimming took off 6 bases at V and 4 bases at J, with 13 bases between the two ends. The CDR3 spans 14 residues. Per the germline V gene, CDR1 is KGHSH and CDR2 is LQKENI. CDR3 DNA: TGTGCCAGCTCCTCAGACTTTAAATACAATGAGCAGTTCTTC. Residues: CASSSDFKYNEQFF.

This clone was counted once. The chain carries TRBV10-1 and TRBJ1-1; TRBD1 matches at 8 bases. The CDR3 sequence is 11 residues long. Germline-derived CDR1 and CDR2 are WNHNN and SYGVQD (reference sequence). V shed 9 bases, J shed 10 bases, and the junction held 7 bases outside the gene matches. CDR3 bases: TGCGCCAGTCATGACAGGGGCTTAGCTTTCTTT. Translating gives CASHDRGLAFF.

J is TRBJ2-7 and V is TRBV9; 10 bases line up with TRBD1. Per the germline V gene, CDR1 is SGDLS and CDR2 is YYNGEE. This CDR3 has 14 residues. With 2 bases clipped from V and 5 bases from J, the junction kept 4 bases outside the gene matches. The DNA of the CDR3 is TGTGCCAGCAGCGTGGGACAGGGGAACGACGAGCAGTACTTC. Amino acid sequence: CASSVGQGNDEQYF.

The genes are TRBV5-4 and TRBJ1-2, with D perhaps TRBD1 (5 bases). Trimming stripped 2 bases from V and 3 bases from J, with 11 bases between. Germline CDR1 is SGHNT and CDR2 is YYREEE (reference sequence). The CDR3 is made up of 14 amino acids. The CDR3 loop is CASSFLGGDYGYTF. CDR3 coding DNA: TGTGCCAGCAGCTTTTTGGGAGGGGACTATGGCTACACCTTC.

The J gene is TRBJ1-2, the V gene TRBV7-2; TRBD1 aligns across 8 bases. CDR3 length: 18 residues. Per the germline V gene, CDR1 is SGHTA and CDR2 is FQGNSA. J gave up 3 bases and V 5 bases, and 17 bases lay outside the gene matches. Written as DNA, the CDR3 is TGTGCCAGCAGCCCCCGAGCGGCAGGGGGCTCGGTAGACTATGGCTACACCTTC. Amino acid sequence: CASSPRAAGGSVDYGYTF.

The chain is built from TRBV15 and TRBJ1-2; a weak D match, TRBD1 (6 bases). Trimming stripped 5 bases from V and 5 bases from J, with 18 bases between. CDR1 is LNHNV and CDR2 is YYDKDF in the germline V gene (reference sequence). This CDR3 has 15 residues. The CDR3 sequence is CATSPEQGQLYGYTF. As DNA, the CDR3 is TGTGCCACCAGCCCGGAACAGGGACAACTATATGGCTACACCTTC.

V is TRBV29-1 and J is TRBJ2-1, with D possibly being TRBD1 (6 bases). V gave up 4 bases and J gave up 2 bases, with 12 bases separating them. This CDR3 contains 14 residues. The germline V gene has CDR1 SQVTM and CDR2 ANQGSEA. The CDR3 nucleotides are TGCAGCGTTGGGCGAAGGACAGCCTACAATGAGCAGTTCTTC. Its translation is CSVGRRTAYNEQFF.

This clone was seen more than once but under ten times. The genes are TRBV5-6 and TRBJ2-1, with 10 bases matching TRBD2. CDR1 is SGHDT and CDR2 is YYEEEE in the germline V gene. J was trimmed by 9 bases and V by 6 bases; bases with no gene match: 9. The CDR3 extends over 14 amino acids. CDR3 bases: TGTGCCAGCAACTCGGATAGCGGGAGGTTTGAGCAGTTCTTC. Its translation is CASNSDSGRFEQFF.